The sequence of this T cell receptor beta chain was determined in a study of blood T cell repertoires in COVID-19. With V trimmed by 2 bases and J by 4 bases, 11 bases remained unmatched. This CDR3 comprises 17 residues. The germline V gene encodes CDR1 LGHDT and CDR2 YNNKEL (reference sequence). Clones were sequenced by immunoSEQ multiplex PCR, and TCRdb holds only the in-frame ones, with some missing. The table lists a few hundred thousand clones, approximately 91% of them singletons. J is TRBJ1-3 and V is TRBV3-1 (or the pseudogene TRBV3-2); 7 bases agree with TRBD1. The specimen sequenced was peripheral blood. This clonotype originated in a woman aged 55-69 years with acute or convalescent COVID-19. The CDR3 loop reads CASSQPGLTGYGNTIYF. The DNA for the CDR3 is TGTGCCAGCAGCCAACCCGGTCTGACAGGGTACGGAAACACCATATATTTT.